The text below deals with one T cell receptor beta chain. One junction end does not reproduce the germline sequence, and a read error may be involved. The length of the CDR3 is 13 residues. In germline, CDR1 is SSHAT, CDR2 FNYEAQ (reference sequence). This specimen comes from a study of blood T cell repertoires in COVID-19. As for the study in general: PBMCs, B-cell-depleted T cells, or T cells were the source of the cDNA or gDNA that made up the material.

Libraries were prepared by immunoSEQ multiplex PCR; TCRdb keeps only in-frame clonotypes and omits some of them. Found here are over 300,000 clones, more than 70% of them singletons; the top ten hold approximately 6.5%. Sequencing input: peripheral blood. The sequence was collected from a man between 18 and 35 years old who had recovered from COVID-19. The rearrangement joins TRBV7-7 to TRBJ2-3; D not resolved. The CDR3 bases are TGTGCTAGCAGCTTAAACTTTAAAGATACGCAGTATTTT. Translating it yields CASSLNFKDTQYF.